Listed below are T cell receptor beta chains from one sample, sequenced in a study of regulatory T cells in long-lasting Graves disease. TCRdb analysed the multiplex PCR reads with MiXCR anew, one entry per CDR3 protein. The repertoire consists of 370,000 or so distinct CDR3 sequences, with 15% to 20% occurring once and the leading ten covering roughly 21%. Separately, the same data were catalogued under a study of T cells in Graves' hyperthyroidism and ophthalmopathy.

The input for sequencing was peripheral blood mononuclear cells (PBMCs), taken at new diagnosis, from a patient treated with antithyroid drugs. The source is a woman between 18 and 30 years old with Graves disease. Each CDR3 is given with its conserved first and last residue. A D gene is named only where the DNA matches it firmly. Rows may omit the clone size; those that give it use once, few, many or a size class.

j_call: TRBJ1-5
d_call: NA
v_call: TRBV5-6
clone_size: few
cdr3_nt: TGTGCCAGCAGCCCACGAGGAGGAATTGGGCAGCCCCAGCATTTT
cdr3_aa: CASSPRGGIGQPQHF

j_call: TRBJ1-2
d_call: NA
v_call: TRBV12-5
clone_size: NA
cdr3_nt: TGTGCTAGTGGTCCGTTAGGGGGGATCTATGGCTACACCTTC
cdr3_aa: CASGPLGGIYGYTF

j_call: TRBJ1-1
d_call: NA
v_call: TRBV2
clone_size: many
cdr3_nt: TGTGCCAGCAGTTTGGACAGCTTCATGAACACTGAAGCTTTCTTT
cdr3_aa: CASSLDSFMNTEAFF

j_call: TRBJ2-1
d_call: TRBD1
v_call: TRBV6-1
clone_size: many
cdr3_nt: TGTGCCAGCACCTCCGAGGACAGGTTTTACAATGAGCAGTTCTTC
cdr3_aa: CASTSEDRFYNEQFF

j_call: TRBJ1-5
d_call: NA
v_call: TRBV5-1
clone_size: many
cdr3_nt: TGTGCCAGCAGCTTAGCCGGAAATAGCAATCAGCCCCAGCATTTT
cdr3_aa: CASSLAGNSNQPQHF

j_call: TRBJ1-1
d_call: NA
v_call: TRBV5-6
clone_size: many
cdr3_nt: TGTGCCAGCAGCTTGGTGGGGGCGGGCACTGAAGCTTTCTTT
cdr3_aa: CASSLVGAGTEAFF

j_call: TRBJ1-1
d_call: NA
v_call: TRBV6-1
clone_size: few
cdr3_nt: TGTGCCAGCGGCCAGATCTTAAACACTGAAGCTTTCTTT
cdr3_aa: CASGQILNTEAFF

j_call: TRBJ1-5
d_call: NA
v_call: TRBV6-1
clone_size: many
cdr3_nt: TGTGCCAGCAGTGACAGGGCGAACCGGCATTTT
cdr3_aa: CASSDRANRHF

j_call: TRBJ1-5
d_call: NA
v_call: TRBV20-1
clone_size: NA
cdr3_nt: TGCAGTGCTAGCCGGGGCCGGGGCAATCAGCCCCAGCATTTT
cdr3_aa: CSASRGRGNQPQHF

j_call: TRBJ2-7
d_call: NA
v_call: TRBV27
clone_size: many
cdr3_nt: TGTGCCAGCAGTAAATCGGAGGGGGGCTACGAGCAGTACTTC
cdr3_aa: CASSKSEGGYEQYF